The T cell receptor beta chain described here comes from a study of blood T cell repertoires in COVID-19. How the authors handled the data: Estimation of nucleated cell counts relied on the amplification of reference gene primers. Profiled with immunoSEQ multiplex PCR; TCRdb holds only in-frame clones, not every one. V, J and clone size derive from that table, while D and trimming were established from the DNA sequence. Among a few hundred thousand clones listed, 65% to 85% were seen once. This CDR3 is built from 18 residues. CDR1 is LNHDA, CDR2 SQIVND, per germline (reference sequence). V was pared by 6 bases and J by 0 bases, with 23 bases between.

Sequences were obtained from peripheral blood. This chain uses TRBV19 with TRBJ1-1; D might be TRBD1 (5 bases). This receptor was identified in a woman between 50 and 59 years old with acute or convalescent COVID-19. In nucleotides, the CDR3 is TGTGCCAGTAGCCCTCAAGGGCCAGGGAAGACCATGAACACTGAAGCTTTCTTT. It is translated as CASSPQGPGKTMNTEAFF.